This T cell receptor (beta chain) was identified during a study of PD-1 blockade in classical Hodgkin lymphoma. TCRdb keeps only in-frame clones here, not all; method: immunoSEQ multiplex PCR. The sample records about 25,000 clones, roughly 80% being singletons. The time point here: cycle 4 day 1 (C4D1), after more than 5 weeks of nivolumab. Brentuximab vedotin exposure varied among the patients, all of whom had relapsed after autologous stem cell transplantation. Thawed PBMCs yielded CD4+ T cells through magnetic negative selection. Germline loops: CDR1 SGDLS, CDR2 YYNGEE. The CDR3 contains 17 residues. V lost 4 bases and J lost 0; bases outside the gene matches: 8.

The specimen comprised CD4+ T cells from blood, sampled before the fourth cycle of nivolumab. This chain connects TRBV9 to TRBJ1-4; TRBD1 agrees at 8 bases. The TCR comes from a human donor with classical Hodgkin lymphoma. CDR3 residues: CASSYSTGASTNEKLFF. Written as DNA, the CDR3 is TGTGCCAGCAGCTACTCGACAGGGGCCTCAACTAATGAAAAACTGTTTTTT.